The entry below gives a single T cell receptor (beta chain) sequence along with its context. These data belong to a study of control samples from healthy donors and cancer patients. TCRdb's copy holds only in-frame clones and misses some; the assay was immunoSEQ multiplex PCR. The sample consists of 150,000 or so clones, 93% of them appearing once. Germline V CDR1 and CDR2: SNHLY, FYNNEI. The CDR3 extends over 12 amino acids. Trimming pared 5 bases from V and 7 bases from J, leaving 11 bases between. This TCR was recovered from a man between 18 and 29 years old in good health. The V and J genes are TRBV2 and TRBJ1-2; tentative D call: TRBD1 (5 bases). Sequencing was carried out using blood. The CDR3 sequence: CASSLTVGGYTF. Written as DNA, the CDR3 is TGTGCCAGCAGTCTGACAGTCGGTGGCTACACCTTC.